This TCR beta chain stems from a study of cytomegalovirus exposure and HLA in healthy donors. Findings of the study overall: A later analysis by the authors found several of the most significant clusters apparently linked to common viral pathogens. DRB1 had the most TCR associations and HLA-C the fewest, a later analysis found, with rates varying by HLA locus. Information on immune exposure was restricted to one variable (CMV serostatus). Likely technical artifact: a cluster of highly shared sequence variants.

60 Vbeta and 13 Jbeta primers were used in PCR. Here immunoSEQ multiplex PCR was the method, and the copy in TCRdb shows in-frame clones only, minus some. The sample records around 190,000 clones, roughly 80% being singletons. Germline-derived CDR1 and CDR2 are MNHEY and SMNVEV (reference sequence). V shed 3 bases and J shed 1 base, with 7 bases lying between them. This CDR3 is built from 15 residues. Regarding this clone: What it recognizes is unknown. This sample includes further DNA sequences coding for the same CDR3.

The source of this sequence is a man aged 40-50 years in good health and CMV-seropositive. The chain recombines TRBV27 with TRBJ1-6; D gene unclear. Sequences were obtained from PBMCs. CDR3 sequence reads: CASSFTGSYNSPLHF. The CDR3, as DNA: TGTGCCAGCAGTTTCACGGGTTCCTATAATTCACCCCTCCACTTT.